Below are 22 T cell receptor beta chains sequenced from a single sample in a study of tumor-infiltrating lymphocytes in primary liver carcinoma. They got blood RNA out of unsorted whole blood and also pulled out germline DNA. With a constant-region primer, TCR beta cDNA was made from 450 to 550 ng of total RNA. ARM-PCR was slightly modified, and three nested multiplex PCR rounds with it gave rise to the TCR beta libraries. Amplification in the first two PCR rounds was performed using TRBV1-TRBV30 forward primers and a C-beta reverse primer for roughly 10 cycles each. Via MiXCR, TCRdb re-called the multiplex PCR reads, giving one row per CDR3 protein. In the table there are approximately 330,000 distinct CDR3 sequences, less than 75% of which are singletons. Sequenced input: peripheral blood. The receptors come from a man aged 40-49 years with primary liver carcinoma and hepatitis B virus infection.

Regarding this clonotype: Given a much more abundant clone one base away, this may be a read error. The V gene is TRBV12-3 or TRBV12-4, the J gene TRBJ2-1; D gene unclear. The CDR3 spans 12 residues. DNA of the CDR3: TGTGCCAGCAGTTTGAGTAGCCATGAGGAGTTCTTC. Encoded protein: CASSLSSHEEFF.

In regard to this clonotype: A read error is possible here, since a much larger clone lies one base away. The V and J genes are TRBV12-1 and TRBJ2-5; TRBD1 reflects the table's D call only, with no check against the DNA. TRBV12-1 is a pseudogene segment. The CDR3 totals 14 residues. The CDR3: CTSSPRQGGETQYF. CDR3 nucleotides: TGTACCAGCAGCCCAAGACAGGGTGGGGAGACCCAGTACTTC.

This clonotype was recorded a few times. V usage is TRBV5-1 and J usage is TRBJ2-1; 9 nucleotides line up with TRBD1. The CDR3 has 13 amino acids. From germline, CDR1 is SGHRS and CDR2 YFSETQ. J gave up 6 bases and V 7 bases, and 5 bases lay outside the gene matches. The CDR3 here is CASGGQGSNEQFF. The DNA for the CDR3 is TGCGCCAGCGGTGGACAGGGGAGCAATGAGCAGTTCTTC.

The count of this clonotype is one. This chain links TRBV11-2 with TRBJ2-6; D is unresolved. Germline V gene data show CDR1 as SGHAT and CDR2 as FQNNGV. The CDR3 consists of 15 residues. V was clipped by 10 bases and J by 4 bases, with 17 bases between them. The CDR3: CAMRAGVTGANVLTF. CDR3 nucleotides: TGTGCCATGAGAGCAGGTGTGACGGGGGCCAACGTCCTGACTTTC.

Here the CDR3 DNA reads TGTGCCAGCAGCACCACTAACTGGGCGGAGACCGCGAGTGAGCAGTTCTTC. This translates into CASSTTNWAETASEQFF. The chain combines TRBV21-1 with TRBJ2-1; no check of the table's D call, TRBD1, against the DNA was made. TRBV21-1 is reported as a pseudogene. The CDR3 totals 17 residues.

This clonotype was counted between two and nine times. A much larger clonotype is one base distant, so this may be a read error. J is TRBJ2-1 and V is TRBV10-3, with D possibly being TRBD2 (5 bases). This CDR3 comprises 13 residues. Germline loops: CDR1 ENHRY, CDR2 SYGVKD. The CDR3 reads CAINEEDYNEQFF. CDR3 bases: TGTGCCATCAATGAGGAGGACTACAATGAGCAGTTCTTC.

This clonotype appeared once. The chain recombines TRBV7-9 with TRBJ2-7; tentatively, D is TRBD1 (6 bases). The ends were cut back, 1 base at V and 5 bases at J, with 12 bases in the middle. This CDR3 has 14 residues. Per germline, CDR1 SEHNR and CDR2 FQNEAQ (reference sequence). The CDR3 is CASSLGTVLDEQYF. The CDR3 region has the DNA TGTGCCAGCAGCTTAGGGACAGTCTTGGACGAGCAGTACTTC.

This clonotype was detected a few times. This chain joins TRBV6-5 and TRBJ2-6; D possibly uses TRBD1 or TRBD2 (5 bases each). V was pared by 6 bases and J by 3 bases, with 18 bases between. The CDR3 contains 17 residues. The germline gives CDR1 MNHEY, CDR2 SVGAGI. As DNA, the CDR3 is TGTGCCAGCAGGTTCGGGACCACCTCTTATGGGGCCAACGTCCTGACTTTC. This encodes CASRFGTTSYGANVLTF.

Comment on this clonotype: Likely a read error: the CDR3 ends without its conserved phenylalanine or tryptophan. The CDR3 protein is CASSLFGAYEQYL. CDR3 nucleotide sequence: TGTGCCAGCAGTTTATTTGGGGCCTACGAGCAGTACTTA. The chain combines TRBV11-2 with TRBJ2-7; D remains ambiguous. This CDR3 is built from 13 residues. Germline V gene lookup returns CDR1 SGHAT and CDR2 FQNNGV. Trimming took 6 bases from V and 2 from J, leaving 11 bases between them.

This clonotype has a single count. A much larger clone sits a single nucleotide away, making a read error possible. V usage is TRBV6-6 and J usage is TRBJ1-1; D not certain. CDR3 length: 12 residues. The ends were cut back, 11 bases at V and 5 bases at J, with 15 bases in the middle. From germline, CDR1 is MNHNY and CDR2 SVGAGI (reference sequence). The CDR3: CACQQTKTEAFF. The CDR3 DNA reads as TGTGCCTGTCAACAGACGAAGACTGAAGCTTTCTTT.

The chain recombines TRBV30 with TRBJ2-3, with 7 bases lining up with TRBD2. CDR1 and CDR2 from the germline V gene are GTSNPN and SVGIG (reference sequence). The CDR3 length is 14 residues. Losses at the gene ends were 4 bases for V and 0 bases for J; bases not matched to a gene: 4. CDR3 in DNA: TGTGCCTGGAACGAGGGAGGGAGCACAGATACGCAGTATTTT. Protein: CAWNEGGSTDTQYF.

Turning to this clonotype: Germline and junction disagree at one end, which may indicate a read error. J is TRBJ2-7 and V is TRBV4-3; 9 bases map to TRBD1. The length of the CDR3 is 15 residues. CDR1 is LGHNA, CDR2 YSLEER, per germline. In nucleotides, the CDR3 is TGCGCCAGCAGTCAAAGGCAAACAGGGGGCTACGAGCAGCACTTC. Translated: CASSQRQTGGYEQHF.

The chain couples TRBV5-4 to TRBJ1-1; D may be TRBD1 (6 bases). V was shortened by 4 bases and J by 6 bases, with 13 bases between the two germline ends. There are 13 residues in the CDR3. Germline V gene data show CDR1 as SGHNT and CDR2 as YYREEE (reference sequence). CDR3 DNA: TGTGCCAGCAGCGGAGGGGGGAGGGCTGAAGCTTTCTTT. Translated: CASSGGGRAEAFF. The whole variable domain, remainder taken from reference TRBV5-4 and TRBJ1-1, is ETGVTQSPTHLIKTRGQQVTLRCSSQSGHNTVSWYQQALGQGPQFIFQYYREEENGRGNFPPRFSGLQFPNYSSELNVNALELDDSALYLCASSGGGRAEAFFGQGTRLTVV.

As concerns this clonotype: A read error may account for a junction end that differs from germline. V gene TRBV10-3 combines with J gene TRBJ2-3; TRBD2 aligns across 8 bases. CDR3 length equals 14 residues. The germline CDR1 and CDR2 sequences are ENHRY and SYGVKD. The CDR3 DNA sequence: TGTGCCATCAATGCCGGCGGGGGGAGAGATGCGCAGTATTTT. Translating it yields CAINAGGGRDAQYF.

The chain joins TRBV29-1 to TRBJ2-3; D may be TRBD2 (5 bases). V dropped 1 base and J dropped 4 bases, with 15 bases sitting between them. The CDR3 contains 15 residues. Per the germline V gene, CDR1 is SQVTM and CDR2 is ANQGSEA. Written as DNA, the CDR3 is TGCAGCGTTGAAGTAGTGGGAGTAGGTGCAGATACGCAGTATTTT. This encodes CSVEVVGVGADTQYF.

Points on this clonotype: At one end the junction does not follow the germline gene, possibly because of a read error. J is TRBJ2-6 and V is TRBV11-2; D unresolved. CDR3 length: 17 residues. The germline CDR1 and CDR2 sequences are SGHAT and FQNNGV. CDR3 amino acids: CASSLDIRISGSNVVTF. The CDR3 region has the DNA TGTGCCAGCAGCTTAGATATCAGGATCTCTGGGTCCAACGTCGTGACTTTC.

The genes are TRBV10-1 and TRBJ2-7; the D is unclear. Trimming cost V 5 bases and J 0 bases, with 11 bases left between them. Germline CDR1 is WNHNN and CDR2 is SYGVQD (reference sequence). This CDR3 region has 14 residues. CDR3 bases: TGCGCCAGCAGTCCGGAGTTGAACTCCTACGAGCAGTACTTC. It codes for CASSPELNSYEQYF.

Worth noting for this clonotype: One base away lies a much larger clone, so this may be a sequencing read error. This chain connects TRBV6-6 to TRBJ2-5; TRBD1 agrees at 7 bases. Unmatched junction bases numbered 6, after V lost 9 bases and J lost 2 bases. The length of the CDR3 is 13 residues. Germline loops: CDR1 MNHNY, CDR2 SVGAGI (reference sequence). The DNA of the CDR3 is TGTGCCAGGGGGCAGGGGGTGCAAGAGACCCAGTACTTC. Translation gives CARGQGVQETQYF.

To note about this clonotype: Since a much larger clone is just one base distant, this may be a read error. The CDR3 region is CASSSRQGNEKLFF. DNA for the CDR3: TGCGCCAGCAGCTCGAGACAGGGTAATGAAAAACTGTTTTTT. The chain uses TRBV5-1 and TRBJ1-4, with 7 positions matching TRBD1. The CDR3 covers 14 residues. The ends lost 3 bases at V and 4 bases at J; junction bases unmatched: 3. Germline-derived CDR1 and CDR2 are SGHRS and YFSETQ. The full variable domain, rest sourced from reference TRBV5-1 and TRBJ1-4, is KAGVTQTPRYLIKTRGQQVTLSCSPISGHRSVSWYQQTPGQGLQFLFEYFSETQRNKGNFPGRFSGRQFSNSRSEMNVSTLELGDSALYLCASSSRQGNEKLFFGSGTQLSVL.

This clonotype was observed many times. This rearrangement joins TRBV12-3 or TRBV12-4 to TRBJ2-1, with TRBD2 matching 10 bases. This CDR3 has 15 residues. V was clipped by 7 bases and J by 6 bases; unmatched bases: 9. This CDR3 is CASTPGGLARNEQFF. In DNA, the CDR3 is TGTGCCAGCACTCCGGGGGGACTAGCGCGCAATGAGCAGTTCTTC.

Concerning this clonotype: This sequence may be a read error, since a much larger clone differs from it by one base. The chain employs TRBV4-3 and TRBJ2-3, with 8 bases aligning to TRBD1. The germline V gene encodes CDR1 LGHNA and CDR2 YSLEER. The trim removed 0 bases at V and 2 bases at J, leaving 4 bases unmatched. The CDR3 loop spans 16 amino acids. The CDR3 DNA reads TGCGCCAGCAGCCAAGAATGGACAGGGAACACAGATACGCAGTATTTT. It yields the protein CASSQEWTGNTDTQYF.

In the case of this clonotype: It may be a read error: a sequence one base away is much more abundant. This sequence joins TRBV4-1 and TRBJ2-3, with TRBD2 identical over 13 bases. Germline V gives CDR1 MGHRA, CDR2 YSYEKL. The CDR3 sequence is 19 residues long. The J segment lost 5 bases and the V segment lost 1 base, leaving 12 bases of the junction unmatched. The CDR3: CASSQARTSGSEVVDTQYF. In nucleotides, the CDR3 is TGCGCCAGCAGCCAAGCGCGGACTAGCGGGAGCGAGGTAGTAGATACGCAGTATTTT.